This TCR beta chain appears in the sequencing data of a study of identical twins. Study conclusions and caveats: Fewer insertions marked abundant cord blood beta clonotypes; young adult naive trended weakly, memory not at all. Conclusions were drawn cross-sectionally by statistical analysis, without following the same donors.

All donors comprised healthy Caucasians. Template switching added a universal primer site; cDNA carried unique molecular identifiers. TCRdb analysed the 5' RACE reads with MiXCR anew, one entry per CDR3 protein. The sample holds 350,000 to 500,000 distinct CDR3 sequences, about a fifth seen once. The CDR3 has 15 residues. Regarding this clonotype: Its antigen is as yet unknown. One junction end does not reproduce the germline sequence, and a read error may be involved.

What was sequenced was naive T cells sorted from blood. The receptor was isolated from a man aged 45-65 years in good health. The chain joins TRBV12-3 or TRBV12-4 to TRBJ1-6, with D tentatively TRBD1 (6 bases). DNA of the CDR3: TGTGCCAGCAGTCTAGCCGGGACACTAAATTCACCCCTCCACTTT. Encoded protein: CASSLAGTLNSPLHF.